This T cell receptor (beta chain) was observed in a study of T cell changes during pregnancy in multiple sclerosis. The CDR3 is 13 amino acids. Per germline, CDR1 SGHKS and CDR2 YYEKEE (reference sequence). V was cut by 2 bases and J by 5 bases, with 10 bases left in between. Only in-frame clones appear in the TCRdb table, and some are missing; sequencing was by immunoSEQ multiplex PCR. This sample carries tens of thousands of clones, about nine tenths of them seen once, and the ten largest clones take 3.3%. This chain links TRBV5-5 with TRBJ2-5, with D perhaps TRBD2 (6 bases). The starting material was peripheral blood, obtained in the first trimester of pregnancy. The sequence was collected from a female donor in good health, enrolled as a control in a pregnancy study. As DNA, the CDR3 is TGTGCCAGCAGCTTTCCCGGGAGCGAGACCCAGTACTTC. This encodes CASSFPGSETQYF.